A selection of T cell receptor beta chains follows, all from one sample in a study of cytomegalovirus exposure and HLA in healthy donors. The table came from immunoSEQ multiplex PCR; TCRdb's copy has only in-frame clones and leaves some out. The sample table includes about 200,000 clones. Sample: PBMCs. The receptors originated from a man in his thirties or forties in good health and CMV-seronegative. Both conserved end residues are part of each CDR3. The D gene is left open where the match is weak.

TRBJ2-7 TRBD1 TRBV13 CASSLRQGAYEQYF TGTGCCAGCAGCTTACGACAGGGGGCCTACGAGCAGTACTTC
TRBJ2-7 TRBD2 TRBV6-6 CASRSSGNSYEQYF TGTGCCAGCAGGTCAAGCGGGAACTCCTACGAGCAGTACTTC
TRBJ2-1 TRBD2 TRBV6-5 CASSQGLVGYNEQFF TGTGCCAGCAGCCAGGGACTAGTTGGATACAATGAGCAGTTCTTC
TRBJ2-7 TRBD2 TRBV7-2 CASRPGLAYEQYF TGTGCCAGCAGGCCGGGACTAGCCTACGAGCAGTACTTC
TRBJ1-1 - TRBV30 CAWSAHTLLDEAFF TGTGCCTGGAGTGCACACACCCTTCTCGATGAAGCTTTCTTT
TRBJ2-7 TRBD2 TRBV7-6 CASSLAGGPDEQYF TGTGCCAGCAGCTTAGCGGGAGGGCCCGACGAGCAGTACTTC
TRBJ1-2 TRBD1 TRBV28 CASSSTRRTGGSNYGYTF TGTGCCAGCAGTTCCACCAGAAGGACAGGGGGCTCTAACTATGGCTACACCTTC
TRBJ2-1 TRBD2 TRBV27 CASSPLLAGGSSSYNEQFF TGTGCCAGCAGTCCCCTTCTAGCGGGGGGTTCAAGCTCCTACAATGAGCAGTTCTTC
TRBJ1-2 - TRBV7-8 CASSLALASSGYTF TGTGCCAGCAGCTTAGCGTTGGCATCCTCCGGCTACACCTTC
TRBJ1-2 - TRBV7-2 CASSPGGAGLDYGYTF TGTGCCAGCAGCCCAGGAGGGGCGGGGTTGGACTATGGCTACACCTTC
TRBJ2-7 - TRBV10-2 CASSDPGLPRSYEQYF TGCGCCAGCAGTGACCCGGGACTCCCCCGCTCCTACGAGCAGTACTTC
TRBJ2-7 - TRBV27 CASSFGPGRGSGEQYF TGTGCCAGCAGTTTTGGCCCGGGCAGGGGATCCGGAGAGCAGTACTTC
TRBJ2-7 TRBD1 TRBV28 CASSRGQGAYEQYF TGTGCCAGCAGTCGTGGACAGGGAGCCTACGAGCAGTACTTC
TRBJ2-7 TRBD1 TRBV10-1 CASSDHRGYDEQYF TGCGCCAGCAGTGACCACAGGGGTTACGACGAGCAGTACTTC
TRBJ1-2 - TRBV6-1 CASSELRSNYGYTF TGTGCCAGCAGTGAACTCAGAAGTAACTATGGCTACACCTTC
TRBJ1-5 - TRBV18 CASSPTLDGTGNQPQHF TGTGCCAGCTCACCTACCCTAGATGGGACTGGTAATCAGCCCCAGCATTTT
TRBJ1-1 - TRBV18 CATSRRGGAGTEAFF TGTGCCACTTCGAGGCGGGGCGGGGCCGGCACTGAAGCTTTCTTT
TRBJ2-2 - TRBV2 CASRGGMDTGELFF TGTGCCAGCAGGGGAGGTATGGACACCGGGGAGCTGTTTTTT
TRBJ2-3 TRBD2 TRBV5-1 CASRPVSSGLSTDTQYF TGCGCCAGCAGGCCGGTGTCTAGCGGCCTTAGCACAGATACGCAGTATTTT
TRBJ1-1 TRBD1 TRBV5-1 CASSLGTVGAEAFF TGCGCCAGCAGCCTCGGGACAGTTGGAGCTGAAGCTTTCTTT
TRBJ1-6 - TRBV2 CASMSSYNSPLHF TGTGCCAGCATGAGCTCCTATAATTCACCCCTCCACTTT
TRBJ2-1 - TRBV6-1 CASSIEGTSYNEQFF TGTGCCAGCAGTATCGAGGGAACGTCCTACAATGAGCAGTTCTTC
TRBJ2-3 TRBD2 TRBV5-1 CASTWEGTGGRDGTQYF TGCGCCAGCACCTGGGAAGGGACGGGGGGGCGTGACGGTACGCAGTATTTT
TRBJ1-3 - TRBV25-1 CASSDYLSGNTIYF TGTGCCAGCAGTGACTACCTCTCTGGAAACACCATATATTTT
TRBJ2-3 - TRBV6-5 CASATSGDVPDTQYF TGTGCCAGCGCCACCTCAGGGGACGTCCCAGATACGCAGTATTTT
TRBJ2-5 - TRBV27 CASSLSFSGQETQYF TGTGCCAGCAGTTTATCCTTCTCGGGACAAGAGACCCAGTACTTC
TRBJ2-7 - TRBV28 CASSPGGSSYEQYF TGTGCCAGCAGTCCAGGAGGCTCCTCCTACGAGCAGTACTTC
TRBJ2-2 - TRBV9 CASSVSGGELFF TGTGCCAGCAGCGTATCGGGCGGGGAGCTGTTTTTT
TRBJ2-7 TRBD1 TRBV11-3 CASSKDRGLNEQYF TGTGCCAGCAGCAAAGACAGGGGTTTGAACGAGCAGTACTTC
TRBJ1-1 TRBD1 TRBV4-3 CASSQVVLGTGGDGFF TGCGCCAGCAGCCAAGTTGTCCTGGGGACAGGGGGCGACGGTTTCTTT
TRBJ2-1 TRBD2 TRBV9 CASSVTSGRAGNEQFF TGTGCCAGCAGCGTCACTAGCGGGAGGGCCGGCAATGAGCAGTTCTTC
TRBJ2-2 TRBD1 TRBV12-5 CASGSDRGGTGELFF TGTGCTAGTGGCTCAGACAGGGGAGGCACCGGGGAGCTGTTTTTT
TRBJ2-3 TRBD2 TRBV5-6 CASSARTSGGWGTQYF TGTGCCAGCAGCGCCAGGACTAGCGGGGGGTGGGGTACGCAGTATTTT
TRBJ1-1 - TRBV10-3 CAISASNTEAFF TGTGCCATCAGCGCGTCGAACACTGAAGCTTTCTTT
TRBJ2-5 TRBD2 TRBV7-9 CASSFPGTSGLGETQYF TGTGCCAGCAGCTTCCCCGGGACTAGCGGGTTAGGCGAGACCCAGTACTTC
TRBJ1-3 - TRBV11-3 CASKSGNTIYF TGTGCCAGCAAGTCGGGGAACACCATATATTTT
TRBJ1-1 - TRBV30 CAWRRTEAFF TGTGCCTGGAGACGGACAGAAGCTTTCTTT
TRBJ1-2 - TRBV7-9 CASSVSGFNYGYTF TGTGCCAGCAGCGTCTCAGGGTTCAACTATGGCTACACCTTC
TRBJ2-6 TRBD1 TRBV30 CAWSQTGAGANVLTF TGCGCCTGGAGCCAAACAGGGGCTGGGGCCAACGTCCTGACTTTC
TRBJ1-1 - TRBV4-1 CASSPLGPANTEAFF TGCGCCAGCAGCCCCTTGGGGCCGGCTAACACTGAAGCTTTCTTT
TRBJ2-2 TRBD2 TRBV27 CASSWGGTTGELFF TGTGCCAGCAGTTGGGGAGGGACCACCGGGGAGCTGTTTTTT
TRBJ1-2 - TRBV5-1 CASSLIGVNYGYTF TGCGCCAGCAGCTTGATAGGGGTAAACTATGGCTACACCTTC
TRBJ1-2 TRBD1 TRBV2 CASSEAGTGIPTF TGTGCCAGCAGTGAAGCGGGGACAGGGATACCCACCTTC
TRBJ1-4 - TRBV18 CASSPPKGGPSGEKLFF TGTGCCAGCTCACCACCAAAGGGGGGGCCCAGCGGTGAAAAACTGTTTTTT
TRBJ2-7 - TRBV19 CASSSLIPGHDEQYF TGTGCCAGTAGTAGTCTTATACCGGGACATGACGAGCAGTACTTC
TRBJ2-7 - TRBV11-3 CASSLIPGPLYEQYF TGTGCCAGCAGCTTAATCCCAGGCCCCCTCTACGAGCAGTACTTC
TRBJ2-1 TRBD2 TRBV5-5 CASSLQTDPSGTYEQFF TGTGCCAGCAGCTTGCAGACAGACCCTAGCGGGACCTATGAGCAGTTCTTC
TRBJ2-3 TRBD1 TRBV10-1 CASWTGGNTDTQYF TGCGCCAGCTGGACAGGGGGCAACACAGATACGCAGTATTTT
TRBJ1-1 TRBD1 TRBV14 CASSQEDRGNTEAFF TGTGCCAGCAGCCAAGAGGACAGGGGTAACACTGAAGCTTTCTTT
TRBJ2-7 TRBD2 TRBV7-9 CASSPGGAGGRWQYF TGTGCCAGCAGCCCAGGGGGAGCGGGAGGGAGGTGGCAGTACTTC
TRBJ1-3 - TRBV28 CASTGEESGADTIYF TGTGCCAGCACAGGGGAAGAGTCCGGGGCGGACACCATATATTTT
TRBJ2-5 TRBD1 TRBV7-9 CASIRQGIGETQYF TGTGCCAGCATCCGACAGGGAATAGGAGAGACCCAGTACTTC
TRBJ2-2 TRBD1 TRBV19 CASSRARSGRLQGSGELFF TGTGCCAGTAGTAGGGCGAGGTCAGGGCGCCTACAGGGGAGCGGGGAGCTGTTTTTT
TRBJ2-6 - TRBV4-1 CASSQELTIAGANVLTF TGCGCCAGCAGCCAAGAGTTAACGATAGCTGGGGCCAACGTCCTGACTTTC
TRBJ2-5 TRBD1 TRBV7-9 CASRRQGPETQYF TGTGCCAGCAGAAGACAGGGGCCAGAGACCCAGTACTTC